Below are 26 T cell receptor beta chains sequenced from a single sample in a study of cytomegalovirus exposure and HLA in healthy donors (dated by TCRdb to the late 2010s). The library was prepared using the immunoSEQ multiplex PCR assay. For the multiplex PCR, a mixture combining 60 forward primers for TCR Vbeta segments and 13 reverse primers for TCR Jbeta segments was used. TCRdb carries this immuneACCESS record with in-frame sequences only. Its versions omit some clonotypes, under half of them owing to an unresolved V gene in the studies checked, with the rest unexplained. The sample table lists 110,000 or so clones, around 81% of them with a count of one. The top ten clones comprise less than 2.5% of the sample. The material sequenced was PBMCs. The source of these receptors is a woman in her forties in good health and CMV-seronegative.

The CDR3 reads CASSPRQSATNEKLFF. CDR3 DNA: TGCGCCAGCAGCCCGCGACAGTCTGCAACTAATGAAAAACTGTTTTTT. V is TRBV5-1 and J is TRBJ1-4; perhaps TRBD1 as D (5 bases). The CDR3 loop spans 16 amino acids. Germline V CDR1 and CDR2: SGHRS, YFSETQ. The germline V and J ends were trimmed by 4 bases and 0 bases, with 13 bases remaining between them.

J is TRBJ2-7 and V is TRBV5-1; perhaps TRBD1 as D (6 bases). The CDR3 totals 15 residues. Trimming left V 7 bases short and J 0 bases short, with 17 bases between. Germline V gene lookup returns CDR1 SGHRS and CDR2 YFSETQ. This chain's CDR3 is CASRSGRGPSYEQYF. The DNA for the CDR3 is TGCGCCAGCCGATCCGGCAGGGGACCCTCCTACGAGCAGTACTTC.

The chain links TRBV7-9 to TRBJ2-5; D might be TRBD2 (5 bases). CDR3 length: 13 residues. Germline V gene lookup returns CDR1 SEHNR and CDR2 FQNEAQ (reference sequence). V was shortened by 6 bases and J by 5 bases, with 13 bases between the two germline ends. CDR3 loop: CASSWTSGETQYF. CDR3 coding DNA: TGTGCCAGCAGTTGGACCTCGGGGGAGACCCAGTACTTC.

The CDR3 nucleotides read TGTGCCATCAATCGAGGCGGGGGAGACACTGAAGCTTTCTTT. It translates to CAINRGGGDTEAFF. The chain uses TRBV10-3 and TRBJ1-1, with a possible D match to TRBD1 (5 bases). V was shortened by 7 bases and J by 3 bases, with 15 bases between the two germline ends. Germline CDR1 and CDR2: ENHRY and SYGVKD. The CDR3 has 14 amino acids.

The chain employs TRBV11-2 and TRBJ1-5; 7 nucleotides line up with TRBD1. CDR1 is SGHAT and CDR2 is FQNNGV in the germline V gene. The CDR3 has 14 amino acids. V trimming: 4 bases; J trimming: 4 bases; junction bases outside the gene matches: 4. CDR3 DNA: TGTGCCAGCAGCTCCGGACAGGCTAATCAGCCCCAGCATTTT. Translation gives CASSSGQANQPQHF.

The genes are TRBV5-1 and TRBJ1-3; D perhaps matches TRBD1 (5 bases). Germline assignment: CDR1 SGHRS and CDR2 YFSETQ. The CDR3 has 14 amino acids. Trimming removed 0 bases at V and 4 bases at J, with 8 bases between. The CDR3 nucleotides are TGCGCCAGCAGCTTGGCAGGGTACGGAAACACCATATATTTT. Protein product: CASSLAGYGNTIYF.

The rearrangement joins TRBV7-9 to TRBJ2-7; D perhaps matches TRBD1 (6 bases). The germline V gene has CDR1 SEHNR and CDR2 FQNEAQ (reference sequence). This CDR3 has 13 amino acids. Deletions cut 5 bases from V and 5 bases from J, with 13 bases between. In nucleotides, the CDR3 is TGTGCCAGCAGCGCAAACAGGGACCACGAGCAGTACTTC. Its protein product is CASSANRDHEQYF.

The J gene is TRBJ1-5, the V gene TRBV2; weak D call: TRBD1 (5 bases). The ends were cut back, 2 bases at V and 7 bases at J, with 12 bases in the middle. The CDR3 is 14 residues long. Germline V gene sequence: CDR1 SNHLY, CDR2 FYNNEI. The CDR3 loop reads CASSEQGGEQPQHF. CDR3 DNA sequence: TGTGCCAGCAGTGAACAGGGCGGCGAGCAGCCCCAGCATTTT.

The chain combines TRBV15 with TRBJ1-1; 7 nucleotides match TRBD1. The CDR3 extends over 13 amino acids. Unmatched junction bases numbered 3, after V lost 3 bases and J lost 5 bases. The germline CDR1 and CDR2 sequences are LNHNV and YYDKDF (reference sequence). The DNA for the CDR3 is TGTGCCACCAGCAGGGACAGGACGACTGAAGCTTTCTTT. It encodes CATSRDRTTEAFF.

The chain couples TRBV19 to TRBJ2-2, with D maybe TRBD1 (5 bases). The ends were cut back, 9 bases at V and 8 bases at J, with 16 bases in the middle. From germline, CDR1 is LNHDA and CDR2 SQIVND (reference sequence). The CDR3 sequence is 13 residues long. The CDR3 nucleotides are TGTGCCAGCTACGGATATCAGGGAGGGGAGCTGTTTTTT. Its translation is CASYGYQGGELFF.

The chain is built from TRBV25-1 and TRBJ2-5; a possible D gene is TRBD2 (6 bases). The CDR3 contains 16 residues. Trimming cost V 1 base and J 5 bases, with 17 bases left between them. The V gene's germline CDR1 is MGHDK and CDR2 SYGVNS. The CDR3 loop is CASSEWGERFWETQYF. CDR3 DNA: TGTGCCAGCAGTGAATGGGGGGAAAGGTTTTGGGAGACCCAGTACTTC.

This clone was picked up a small number of times. The chain joins TRBV6-6 to TRBJ1-1, with TRBD1 matching over 8 bases. The V gene's germline CDR1 is MNHNY and CDR2 SVGAGI (reference sequence). The CDR3 is made up of 14 amino acids. The trim removed 6 bases at V and 6 bases at J, leaving 9 bases unmatched. CDR3 sequence (DNA): TGTGCCAGCAGGGCAGGGGGCCCTCTGTCTGAAGCTTTCTTT. It translates to CASRAGGPLSEAFF.

The chain uses TRBV5-1 and TRBJ1-4, with D tentatively TRBD1 (6 bases). Trimming took off 5 bases at V and 7 bases at J, with 15 bases between the two ends. The germline V gene has CDR1 SGHRS and CDR2 YFSETQ. The CDR3 is made up of 14 amino acids. CDR3 loop: CASSAGGAGEKLFF. Here the CDR3 DNA reads TGCGCCAGCAGTGCGGGGGGGGCCGGTGAAAAACTGTTTTTT. Full variable domain (outside the CDR3, taken from reference TRBV5-1 and TRBJ1-4): KAGVTQTPRYLIKTRGQQVTLSCSPISGHRSVSWYQQTPGQGLQFLFEYFSETQRNKGNFPGRFSGRQFSNSRSEMNVSTLELGDSALYLCASSAGGAGEKLFFGSGTQLSVL.

This rearrangement joins TRBV21-1 to TRBJ1-2; no check of the table's D call, TRBD1, against the DNA was made. TRBV21-1 corresponds to a pseudogene. The CDR3 totals 18 residues. The CDR3 DNA reads TGTGCCAGCAGCGGAAGAGTATGGACAGGGGGACTTTTATATGGCTACACCTTC. Translation: CASSGRVWTGGLLYGYTF.

The count of this clone is one. The chain is built from TRBV7-2 and TRBJ2-7, with 7 bases lining up with TRBD1. CDR1 and CDR2 (germline): SGHTA, FQGNSA. V shed 4 bases and J 2 bases; nucleotides not matched to a gene: 5. This CDR3 has 14 residues. The CDR3 reads CASSYKTGTYEQYF. CDR3 DNA: TGTGCCAGCAGCTACAAGACAGGGACCTACGAGCAGTACTTC.

This sequence joins TRBV4-1 and TRBJ2-3, with 8 bases lining up with TRBD1. The CDR3 totals 13 residues. The ends lost 8 bases at V and 3 bases at J; junction bases unmatched: 4. From germline, CDR1 is MGHRA and CDR2 YSYEKL. CDR3 residues: CASSRQGTDTQYF. The CDR3 nucleotides are TGCGCCAGCTCGAGACAGGGGACAGATACGCAGTATTTT.

The chain recombines TRBV7-3 with TRBJ2-7; TRBD1 matches at 8 bases. Germline V gene sequence: CDR1 SGHTA, CDR2 FQGTGA. This CDR3 contains 13 residues. J lost 3 bases, V lost 3 bases, and 1 base had no gene match. CDR3 in DNA: TGTGCCAGCAGCTTTACAGGGGGCTACGAGCAGTACTTC. Translation: CASSFTGGYEQYF.

The V and J genes are TRBV29-1 and TRBJ2-1; 11 nucleotides agree with TRBD2. V lost 4 bases and J lost 7; bases outside the gene matches: 6. The CDR3 runs to 14 residues. CDR1 is SQVTM and CDR2 is ANQGSEA in the germline V gene. The CDR3 DNA sequence: TGCAGCGTTGTTACTAGCGGGAGTCGAAATGAGCAGTTCTTC. Translated: CSVVTSGSRNEQFF.

J is TRBJ1-1 and V is TRBV28; unclear D gene. CDR3 length: 15 amino acids. From germline, CDR1 is MDHEN and CDR2 SYDVKM. V dropped 1 base and J dropped 0 bases, with 9 bases sitting between them. This CDR3 is CASSLSGGVNTEAFF. Written as DNA, the CDR3 is TGTGCCAGCAGTTTATCTGGCGGGGTGAACACTGAAGCTTTCTTT. Based on the CDR3 plus reference TRBV28 and TRBJ1-1, the full variable domain is DVKVTQSSRYLVKRTGEKVFLECVQDMDHENMFWYRQDPGLGLRLIYFSYDVKMKEKGDIPEGYSVSREKKERFSLILESASTNQTSMYLCASSLSGGVNTEAFFGQGTRLTVV.

The chain combines TRBV6-1 with TRBJ1-3; a weak D match, TRBD1 (6 bases). V lost 3 bases and J 4 bases, leaving 19 bases between the germline ends. Germline CDR1 and CDR2: MNHNS and SASEGT. The CDR3 extends over 17 amino acids. CDR3 in amino acids: CASSERKSGGPGNTIYF. The CDR3 DNA follows: TGTGCCAGCAGTGAGAGAAAATCGGGGGGGCCCGGAAACACCATATATTTT.

The J gene is TRBJ2-5, the V gene TRBV6-5; TRBD2 matches 10 bases. Germline V gene data show CDR1 as MNHEY and CDR2 as SVGAGI. Trimming cost V 6 bases and J 5 bases; bases outside gene matches: 9. The CDR3 extends over 15 amino acids. The CDR3 region has the DNA TGTGCCAGCAGGACGACTAGCGGGTGGGAGGAGACCCAGTACTTC. Protein sequence: CASRTTSGWEETQYF.

The chain carries TRBV5-8 and TRBJ2-7, with TRBD1 identical over 9 bases. The CDR3 is 15 amino acids. Trimming took 1 base from V and 4 from J; bases not matched to a gene: 6. In germline, CDR1 is SGHTS, CDR2 YDEGEE. The chain's CDR3 is CASSLHGQGSYEQYF. In DNA form, the CDR3 reads TGTGCCAGCAGCTTGCATGGACAGGGGAGTTACGAGCAGTACTTC.

The rearrangement links TRBV11-2 to TRBJ2-7, with 7 bases matching TRBD1. The germline gives CDR1 SGHAT, CDR2 FQNNGV. The CDR3 is 16 residues long. J gave up 3 bases and V 5 bases, and 13 bases lay outside the gene matches. The CDR3 sequence is CASSVRDSRLFYEQYF. DNA for the CDR3: TGTGCCAGCAGCGTCCGGGACAGCCGCTTGTTCTACGAGCAGTACTTC.

The chain recombines TRBV9 with TRBJ2-7; 10 nucleotides match TRBD1. The germline V gene encodes CDR1 SGDLS and CDR2 YYNGEE. J was trimmed by 4 bases and V by 3 bases; bases with no gene match: 7. The CDR3 is 15 amino acids. CDR3 nucleotides: TGTGCCAGCAGCGCAACCGGGACAGGGGTTTACGAGCAGTACTTC. Residues: CASSATGTGVYEQYF.

The CDR3 sequence: CASSQTGARSEKLFF. The CDR3 coding sequence is TGTGCCAGCAGCCAGACAGGGGCCAGGAGTGAAAAACTGTTTTTT. The chain is built from TRBV14 and TRBJ1-4, with 8 bases aligning to TRBD1. CDR3 length: 15 residues. Germline V lookup: CDR1 SGHDN, CDR2 FVKESK. J lost 7 bases, V lost 3 bases, and 7 bases had no gene match.

The sample holds one count of this clone. This chain's CDR3 is CGTGVGEKLFF. In DNA form, the CDR3 reads TGTGGAACGGGGGTAGGGGAAAAACTGTTTTTT. The rearrangement joins TRBV25-1 to TRBJ1-4; TRBD1 is a possible D gene (5 bases). In germline, CDR1 is MGHDK, CDR2 SYGVNS. The CDR3 is 11 amino acids.